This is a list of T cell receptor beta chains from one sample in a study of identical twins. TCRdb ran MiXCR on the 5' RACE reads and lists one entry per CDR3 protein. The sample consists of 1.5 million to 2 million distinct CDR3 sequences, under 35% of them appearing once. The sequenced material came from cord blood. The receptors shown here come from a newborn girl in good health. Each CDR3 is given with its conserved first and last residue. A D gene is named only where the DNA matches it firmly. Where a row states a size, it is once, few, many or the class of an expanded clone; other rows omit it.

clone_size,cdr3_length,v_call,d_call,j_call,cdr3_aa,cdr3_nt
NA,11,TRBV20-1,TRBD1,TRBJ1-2,CSGDRGYGYTF,TGCAGTGGGGACAGGGGGTATGGCTACACCTTC
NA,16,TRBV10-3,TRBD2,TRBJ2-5,CAISDKPGLAGKAQYF,TGTGCCATCAGCGACAAACCGGGACTAGCGGGGAAGGCGCAGTACTTC
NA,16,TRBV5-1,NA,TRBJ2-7,CASSRGLWTEGYEQYF,TGCGCCAGCAGCAGGGGGTTATGGACAGAGGGGTACGAGCAGTACTTC
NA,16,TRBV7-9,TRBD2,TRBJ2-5,CASSLESGGVTETQYF,TGTGCCAGCAGCTTAGAATCGGGGGGGGTGACAGAGACCCAGTACTTC
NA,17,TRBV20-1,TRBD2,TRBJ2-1,CSAIADFTSGGSNEQFF,TGCAGTGCTATTGCCGATTTTACTAGCGGGGGATCCAATGAGCAGTTCTTC
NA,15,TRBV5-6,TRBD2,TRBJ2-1,CASSLGLAKWYEQFF,TGTGCCAGCAGCTTAGGACTAGCCAAGTGGTATGAGCAGTTCTTC
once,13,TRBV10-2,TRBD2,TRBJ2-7,CASRRDYPYEQYF,TGCGCCAGCAGAAGGGACTACCCCTACGAGCAGTACTTC
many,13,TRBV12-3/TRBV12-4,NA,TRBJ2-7,CASSHRGPYEQYF,TGTGCCAGCAGTCATAGGGGCCCCTACGAGCAGTACTTC
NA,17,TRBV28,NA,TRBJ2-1,CASTSARQALSYNEQFF,TGTGCCAGCACCTCTGCCCGACAGGCACTATCCTACAATGAGCAGTTCTTC
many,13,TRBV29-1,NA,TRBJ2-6,CSVQNSGANVLTF,TGCAGCGTGCAGAACTCTGGGGCCAACGTCCTGACTTTC
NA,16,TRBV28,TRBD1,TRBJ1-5,CASSPPGQGAGQPQHF,TGTGCCAGCAGTCCTCCGGGACAGGGGGCCGGACAGCCCCAGCATTTT
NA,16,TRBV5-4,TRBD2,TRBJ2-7,CASSLGSGGAYNEQYF,TGTGCCAGCAGCTTGGGGAGCGGGGGGGCCTACAATGAGCAGTACTTC
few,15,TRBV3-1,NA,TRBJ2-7,CASSQEIGYGREQYF,TGTGCCAGCAGCCAAGAAATAGGATATGGGCGCGAGCAGTACTTC
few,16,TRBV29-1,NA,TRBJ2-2,CSVVWEGRSNTGELFF,TGCAGCGTTGTATGGGAAGGGAGATCAAACACCGGGGAGCTGTTTTTT
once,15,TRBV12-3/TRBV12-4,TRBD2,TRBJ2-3,CASSREERETDTQYF,TGTGCCAGCAGTCGTGAGGAGCGGGAGACAGATACGCAGTATTTT
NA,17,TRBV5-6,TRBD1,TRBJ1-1,CASSPWGRGRRNTEAFF,TGTGCCAGCAGCCCCTGGGGCAGGGGGCGTCGGAACACTGAAGCTTTCTTT
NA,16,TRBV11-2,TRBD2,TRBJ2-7,CASSGTSGTSYNEQYF,TGTGCCAGCAGCGGGACTAGCGGGACCTCCTACAATGAGCAGTACTTC
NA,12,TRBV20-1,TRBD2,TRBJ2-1,CSTRTSGETQFF,TGCAGTACAAGGACTAGCGGGGAGACCCAGTTCTTC
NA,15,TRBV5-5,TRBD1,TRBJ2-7,CASSSLERGQYEQYF,TGTGCCAGCAGCTCCCTCGAAAGGGGGCAGTACGAGCAGTACTTC
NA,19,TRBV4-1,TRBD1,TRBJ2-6,CASSQEPGTGDPGANVLTF,TGCGCCAGCAGCCAAGAGCCGGGGACAGGCGACCCTGGGGCCAACGTCCTGACTTTC
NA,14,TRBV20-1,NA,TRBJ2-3,CSAGKPPSTDTQYF,TGCAGTGCCGGGAAACCTCCTAGCACAGATACGCAGTATTTT
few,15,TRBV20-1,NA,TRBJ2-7,CSARGVLQGTYEQYF,TGCAGTGCTAGAGGGGTACTACAGGGTACCTACGAGCAGTACTTC
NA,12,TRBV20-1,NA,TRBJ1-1,CSARRVVSWAFF,TGCAGTGCTCGCCGGGTGGTTAGCTGGGCTTTCTTT